This T cell receptor beta chain was sequenced during a study of blood T cells in healthy people across ages. Healthy Caucasians from Russia aged about 6 to 90 served as donors. This CDR3 contains 16 residues. Germline V gives CDR1 MNHNY, CDR2 SVGAGI (reference sequence). V shed 6 bases and J shed 2 bases, with 17 bases lying between them. Sample-barcoded 5' priming and a J-beta primer mix drove a second PCR of 7 to 11 cycles. TCRdb processed the 5' RACE reads anew with MiXCR; each CDR3 protein has one entry. This sample yields about 1.1 million distinct CDR3 sequences, of which approximately 38% are seen a single time; over 10% belongs to the top ten. This clonotype was counted between two and nine times.

The chain has TRBV6-6 and TRBJ1-5; a possible D gene is TRBD1 (5 bases). The specimen sequenced was blood. This sequence originates from a man aged 18 to 35 in good health. CDR3 DNA sequence: TGTGCCAGCAGCTCCGAAGGGGTTTTTGGCAATCAGCCCCAGCATTTT. This codes for CASSSEGVFGNQPQHF.